The 29 T cell receptor beta chains in this list originate from one sample, sequenced in a study of blood T cells in healthy people across ages. Sample-barcoded 5' priming and a J-beta primer mix drove a second PCR of 7 to 11 cycles. TCRdb processed the 5' RACE reads anew with MiXCR; each CDR3 protein has one entry. The top ten clones hold roughly a third of a sample with fewer than 800,000 distinct CDR3 sequences, 49% of them seen once. Sequencing was done on a sample of blood. These receptors were collected from a woman aged 60 to 75 in good health.

The chain joins TRBV10-3 to TRBJ2-3; a weak D match, TRBD2 (5 bases). CDR1 ENHRY and CDR2 SYGVKD come from the germline V gene. The CDR3 contains 14 residues. Deletions cut 6 bases from V and 0 bases from J, with 10 bases between. The CDR3 here is CAIRSSASTDTQYF. The CDR3, as DNA: TGTGCCATCAGAAGTAGCGCTAGCACAGATACGCAGTATTTT.

The rearrangement joins TRBV4-3 to TRBJ1-2; D may be TRBD1 (5 bases). Germline CDR1 and CDR2: LGHNA and YSLEER. The CDR3 has 17 residues. The V end lost 1 base, the J end lost 3 bases, and 18 bases lay between the germline ends. CDR3 loop: CASSQVGGRGDYYGYTF. The CDR3, as DNA: TGCGCCAGCAGCCAAGTGGGGGGGAGGGGAGATTACTATGGCTACACCTTC.

For the CDR3, the DNA is TGTGCCAGCAGCGTGCGTCAGTTAGAGACCCAGTACTTC. The encoded protein is CASSVRQLETQYF. The chain links TRBV7-8 to TRBJ2-5, with D hard to call. This CDR3 region has 13 residues. The V end was cut by 5 bases, the J end by 4 bases, with 11 bases between. The V gene's germline CDR1 is SGHVS and CDR2 FQNEAQ.

This chain joins TRBV4-3 and TRBJ2-5; D might be TRBD1 (6 bases). The last part of the DNA fits TRBJ2-7 better; the J call may be wrong. The CDR3 totals 14 residues. The V gene's germline CDR1 is LGHNA and CDR2 YSLEER. The DNA for the CDR3 is TGCGCCAGCAGCCAAGAACAGGGATGGTACGAGCAGTACTTC. Its translation is CASSQEQGWYEQYF.

This clonotype was found many times. This sequence joins TRBV10-3 and TRBJ2-7; 8 bases are a match to TRBD2. The V gene end was trimmed by 6 bases and the J gene end by 2 bases; junction bases not matched to a gene: 9. Germline CDR1 is ENHRY and CDR2 is SYGVKD. This CDR3 comprises 15 residues. CDR3 DNA: TGTGCCATCAGCGGGGGGGCTAGAAAAACCTACGAGCAGTACTTC. Translated: CAISGGARKTYEQYF.

This rearrangement joins TRBV7-2 to TRBJ2-1, with 10 nucleotides matching TRBD2. V was pared by 0 bases and J by 5 bases, with 4 bases of the junction left unmatched. Germline V gene data show CDR1 as SGHTA and CDR2 as FQGNSA. The CDR3 sequence is 16 residues long. In nucleotides, the CDR3 is TGTGCCAGCAGCTTAGCTAGCGGGGGGCCCCACAATGAGCAGTTCTTC. It codes for CASSLASGGPHNEQFF.

This sequence joins TRBV7-8 and TRBJ2-4; D is unclear. TRBJ2-7 explains the end of the DNA better; the J call may be wrong. The germline gives CDR1 SGHVS, CDR2 FQNEAQ. The CDR3 loop spans 18 amino acids. The CDR3 sequence: CASSLRRGATSLSYEQYF. For the CDR3, the DNA is TGTGCCAGCAGCTTAAGAAGAGGCGCAACCTCCTTATCCTACGAGCAGTACTTC.

Worth noting for this clonotype: A junction end diverges from the germline sequence, so it may reflect a read error. The chain is built from TRBV18 and TRBJ2-3, with 11 positions matching TRBD1. CDR1 and CDR2 from the germline V gene are KGHSH and LQKENI. The CDR3 extends over 16 amino acids. Here the CDR3 reads CASSARDRGSTDTQYF. The CDR3 DNA is TGTGCCAGCTCAGCCCGGGACAGGGGGAGCACGGATACGCAGTATTTT.

In this sample, this clonotype turned up a few times. The chain is built from TRBV7-3 and TRBJ1-6, with D perhaps TRBD1 (5 bases). Germline loops: CDR1 SGHTA, CDR2 FQGTGA. Trimming shortened V by 5 bases and J by 5 bases, and 7 bases separated the two germline ends. The CDR3 length is 13 residues. The CDR3 loop is CASSADNNSPLHF. The CDR3, as DNA: TGTGCCAGCAGCGCGGACAATAATTCACCCCTCCACTTT. The variable domain in full, completed from reference TRBV7-3 and TRBJ1-6, reads GAGVSQTPSNKVTEKGKYVELRCDPISGHTALYWYRQSLGQGPEFLIYFQGTGAADDSGLPNDRFFAVRPEGSVSTLKIQRTERGDSAVYLCASSADNNSPLHFGNGTRLTVT.

This clonotype was counted a few times. This chain connects TRBV21-1 to TRBJ2-7; the listed D gene, TRBD1, was not tested against the DNA. TRBV21-1 corresponds to a pseudogene. CDR3 length: 17 residues. CDR3 sequence (DNA): TGTGCCAGCATCCTAAGGGGCGGCAACCTTCGAACCTACGAGCAGTACTTC. It yields the protein CASILRGGNLRTYEQYF.

This chain joins TRBV5-1 and TRBJ2-5; D is undetermined. This CDR3 is 16 amino acids long. The V gene's germline CDR1 is SGHRS and CDR2 YFSETQ. V gave up 0 bases and J gave up 3 bases, with 15 bases separating them. CDR3 sequence: CASSLVGVLRKETQYF. In DNA form, the CDR3 reads TGCGCCAGCAGCTTGGTAGGAGTCTTAAGAAAAGAGACCCAGTACTTC.

This clonotype was found a few times. The chain couples TRBV25-1 to TRBJ2-2; D is ambiguous. The CDR3 has 13 amino acids. CDR1 and CDR2 (germline): MGHDK, SYGVNS. V was shortened by 2 bases and J by 3 bases, with 4 bases between the two germline ends. The CDR3 region has the DNA TGTGCCAGCAGTGAACTTGACACCGGGGAGCTGTTTTTT. This translates into CASSELDTGELFF.

This clonotype has only a few counts. The V and J genes are TRBV10-3 and TRBJ2-1; 10 nucleotides align to TRBD2. Trimming cost V 0 bases and J 6 bases; bases outside gene matches: 2. The CDR3 is 15 residues long. Germline lookup yields CDR1 ENHRY and CDR2 SYGVKD. CDR3 amino acids: CAISESSGRVNEQFF. The CDR3 DNA reads as TGTGCCATCAGTGAGTCGAGCGGGAGGGTCAATGAGCAGTTCTTC.

This clonotype was detected a few times. The CDR3 here is CASSLPTTGTSVYEQYF. CDR3 coding DNA: TGTGCCAGCAGTTTACCGACTACCGGGACTAGCGTGTACGAGCAGTACTTC. The chain has TRBV12-3 or TRBV12-4 and TRBJ2-7, with TRBD2 matching 10 bases. CDR3 length equals 17 residues. V shed 2 bases, J shed 4 bases, and the junction held 11 bases outside the gene matches.

V gene TRBV6-1 combines with J gene TRBJ2-3; 11 bases are a match to TRBD2. The germline V gene has CDR1 MNHNS and CDR2 SASEGT. V lost 11 bases to trimming and J lost 0 bases; unmatched junction nucleotides: 19. The CDR3 contains 19 residues. This CDR3 is CASSGRLAGGTASTDTQYF. The CDR3 coding sequence is TGTGCCTCCAGTGGTAGGCTAGCGGGAGGCACAGCTAGCACAGATACGCAGTATTTT.

This clonotype has only a few counts. The V call is TRBV4-2, the J call TRBJ2-1; 7 nucleotides align to TRBD1. Germline assignment: CDR1 LGHNA and CDR2 YNFKEQ. After removal of 4 bases from V and 0 bases from J, the junction contained 3 bases not matched to a gene. The CDR3 has 15 amino acids. This chain's CDR3 is CASSPRDSSYNEQFF. In nucleotides, the CDR3 is TGTGCCAGCAGCCCACGGGACAGCTCCTACAATGAGCAGTTCTTC.

The CDR3 coding sequence is TGCAGCGTTGGGGCAGGGACGAAGAACTATGGCTACACCTTC. Its protein is CSVGAGTKNYGYTF. J is TRBJ1-2 and V is TRBV29-1, with D tentatively TRBD1 (5 bases). V dropped 4 bases and J dropped 2 bases, with 14 bases sitting between them. Germline V CDR1 and CDR2: SQVTM, ANQGSEA. The CDR3 is 14 amino acids.

The CDR3 DNA reads TGTGCCAGCAGCTCGGGATCCACCTACAATGAGCAGTTCTTC. Translation gives CASSSGSTYNEQFF. V usage is TRBV7-2 and J usage is TRBJ2-1, with TRBD2 as a possible D gene (5 bases). The CDR3 spans 14 residues. Germline loops: CDR1 SGHTA, CDR2 FQGNSA. V was clipped by 4 bases and J by 2 bases, with 9 bases between them.

The chain recombines TRBV10-3 with TRBJ2-1; 8 bases map to TRBD2. Gene TRBJ2-7 matches the end of the DNA better, so the J call may be wrong. Per the germline V gene, CDR1 is ENHRY and CDR2 is SYGVKD. The CDR3 length is 12 residues. The CDR3 nucleotides read TGTGCCATTAGCGGGGATTCAAATGAGCAGTACTTC. This translates into CAISGDSNEQYF.

The chain uses TRBV2 and TRBJ2-1, with D perhaps assigned TRBD1 or TRBD2 (5 bases each). Germline V gene lookup returns CDR1 SNHLY and CDR2 FYNNEI. The germline V and J ends were trimmed by 7 bases and 7 bases, with 20 bases remaining between them. The CDR3 contains 15 residues. CDR3 DNA: TGTGCCAGCACCGAAGTAGGGGAGTCTCGGAATGAGCAGTTCTTC. Translating it yields CASTEVGESRNEQFF. Combining the CDR3 with reference TRBV2 and TRBJ2-1 gives the whole variable domain EPEVTQTPSHQVTQMGQEVILRCVPISNHLYFYWYRQILGQKVEFLVSFYNNEISEKSEIFDDQFSVERPDGSNFTLKIRSTKLEDSAMYFCASTEVGESRNEQFFGPGTRLTVL.

The chain couples TRBV2 to TRBJ2-3; the D is unclear. V was clipped by 7 bases and J by 1 base, with 9 bases between them. Per germline, CDR1 SNHLY and CDR2 FYNNEI. This CDR3 contains 13 residues. DNA of the CDR3: TGTGCCAGCAAGGCAGAGCGCACAGATACGCAGTATTTT. Its translation is CASKAERTDTQYF.

The V call is TRBV5-1, the J call TRBJ2-1; D remains ambiguous. CDR1 is SGHRS, CDR2 YFSETQ, per germline. V was clipped by 0 bases and J by 4 bases, with 14 bases between them. The CDR3 covers 16 residues. The CDR3 sequence: CASSLAQTPVYNEQFF. DNA of the CDR3: TGCGCCAGCAGCTTGGCACAAACTCCGGTATACAATGAGCAGTTCTTC.

The rearrangement uses TRBV18 and TRBJ2-7; D is perhaps TRBD1 or TRBD2 (5 bases each). This CDR3 has 16 residues. V was shortened by 1 base and J by 2 bases, with 15 bases between the two germline ends. In germline, CDR1 is KGHSH, CDR2 LQKENI. CDR3 nucleotide sequence: TGTGCCAGCTCACCACTGCTGGGGGATCTAGCCTACGAGCAGTACTTC. Amino acid sequence: CASSPLLGDLAYEQYF.

This clonotype was counted a few times. The V and J genes are TRBV10-3 and TRBJ1-6; unclear D gene. The CDR3 totals 13 residues. The V end was cut by 6 bases, the J end by 9 bases, with 12 bases between. Per the germline V gene, CDR1 is ENHRY and CDR2 is SYGVKD. The CDR3 DNA reads as TGTGCCATCAGAGGACCGGTCGGTTCACCCCTCCACTTT. This codes for CAIRGPVGSPLHF.

This clonotype has a handful of counts. This sequence joins TRBV29-1 and TRBJ2-7; D perhaps matches TRBD1 (6 bases). The CDR3 covers 13 residues. The V end was cut by 2 bases, the J end by 6 bases, with 14 bases between. The germline CDR1 and CDR2 sequences are SQVTM and ANQGSEA. CDR3 in DNA: TGCAGCGTTGAAAGGGGGAATAACGGCGAGCAGTACTTC. It translates to CSVERGNNGEQYF.

Concerning this clonotype itself: An end of the junction does not agree with germline; a read error may underlie this. This sequence joins TRBV2 and TRBJ2-3; D may be TRBD2 (6 bases). The CDR3 sequence is 15 residues long. The germline CDR1 and CDR2 sequences are SNHLY and FYNNEI. The CDR3 loop is CAGSEGWGGTDTQYF. The CDR3 nucleotides are TGTGCCGGCAGTGAAGGGTGGGGGGGCACAGATACGCAGTATTTT.

This clonotype was observed a handful of times. The chain joins TRBV6-2 or TRBV6-3 to TRBJ2-5, with a possible D match to TRBD2 (5 bases). Germline V gives CDR1 MNHEY, CDR2 SVGEGT. This CDR3 has 12 amino acids. V dropped 2 bases and J dropped 11 bases, with 12 bases sitting between them. This CDR3 is CASSYGSNEQYF. The CDR3 DNA is TGTGCCAGCAGTTACGGGAGTAATGAGCAGTACTTC.

This clonotype was found many times. The chain combines TRBV7-2 with TRBJ2-3; 7 bases map to TRBD2. The CDR3 consists of 16 residues. J lost 0 bases, V lost 5 bases, and 8 bases had no gene match. The germline CDR1 and CDR2 sequences are SGHTA and FQGNSA. The CDR3 sequence is CASSPSRRGSTDTQYF. CDR3 nucleotides: TGTGCCAGCAGCCCATCCCGGCGGGGGAGCACAGATACGCAGTATTTT.

This clonotype was seen only a few times. The V gene is TRBV3-1, the J gene TRBJ2-7, with 7 bases identical to TRBD2. The CDR3 spans 14 residues. The germline V gene has CDR1 LGHDT and CDR2 YNNKEL (reference sequence). V was clipped by 4 bases and J by 7 bases; unmatched bases: 10. CDR3 amino acids: CASSPGRAGWEQYF. CDR3 in DNA: TGTGCCAGCAGCCCGGGACGAGCGGGATGGGAGCAGTACTTC.